The present TCR beta chain was sequenced within a study of CD8+CD57+ T cells in acquired aplastic anemia. Background on the study: DNA per sorted CD4+ or CD8+ sample ranged roughly 0.17 to 27.4 ug, averaging roughly 3.2 ug. Healthy donors yielded roughly 9.8 million CD4+ cell reads on average. Findings of the study overall: Patients had twenty-nine CD8+ CDR3 sequences in common with controls (the shared set).

Genomic DNA provided the template from which TCR beta VDJ and CDR3 profiles were obtained. TCRdb analysed the reads with MiXCR anew, one entry per CDR3 protein. Of around 190,000 distinct CDR3 sequences detected, approximately 50% appear once; the ten largest clones hold roughly 15%. Concerning this clonotype: The antigen is unknown.

This CDR3 region has 14 residues. CDR1 is SGHTA and CDR2 is FQGNSA in the germline V gene. With 0 bases removed from V and 2 bases from J, the gap between germline ends came to 7 bases. J is TRBJ1-1 and V is TRBV7-2; D is unclear. The sequenced sample consisted of sorted CD4+, CD8+, or CD8+CD57+ T cells (not recorded which) from PBMCs. The sequence came from a human donor in good health, serving as a control. The CDR3 DNA sequence: TGTGCCAGCAGCTTAGCAGGCTTAAACACTGAAGCTTTCTTT. Protein sequence: CASSLAGLNTEAFF.